This is a list of T cell receptor beta chains from one sample in a study of HIV-infected patients and healthy controls. TCRdb independently ran MiXCR on the 5' RACE reads; one entry per CDR3 protein. The sample has several thousand distinct CDR3 sequences, 7.4% seen once. The sequenced sample was blood, obtained during antiretroviral therapy. All receptors derive from an adult with HIV infection. Each CDR3 is given with its conserved first and last residue. D genes are given only for firm matches. The size field reads once, few, many or a size class.

CDR3nt | CDR3aa | j_gene | v_gene | d_gene | abundance
TGTGCCAGCAGTTCGAAACTAGCGGGAGACACAGATACGCAGTATTTT | CASSSKLAGDTDTQYF | TRBJ2-3 | TRBV28 | TRBD2 | medium-sized
TGCAGTGCTAGGGTTCACAGGGACACTGAAGCTTTCTTT | CSARVHRDTEAFF | TRBJ1-1 | TRBV20-1 | . | few
TGTGCCAGCCGTTTAGGGAACGGGGAGCTGTTTTTT | CASRLGNGELFF | TRBJ2-2 | TRBV2 | . | medium-sized
TGTGCCAGCAGCCCTGGGACTAGCGGGGGGATATCGCGAGATACGCAGTATTTT | CASSPGTSGGISRDTQYF | TRBJ2-3 | TRBV6-2/TRBV6-3 | TRBD2 | many
TGTGCCAGTTCCCCTGGGCAGGGTATCTACGAGCAGTACTTC | CASSPGQGIYEQYF | TRBJ2-7 | TRBV7-9 | . | many
TGTGCCACCCTGGACCTCGGCACAGATACGCAGTATTTT | CATLDLGTDTQYF | TRBJ2-3 | TRBV12-3/TRBV12-4 | . | medium-sized
TGTGCCAGCAGCCCCGTATCTTCCAACGGGGAGCTGTTTTTT | CASSPVSSNGELFF | TRBJ2-2 | TRBV12-3/TRBV12-4 | . | medium-sized
TGCAGCGTTGTTTCAGCTACGCAGTATTTT | CSVVSATQYF | TRBJ2-3 | TRBV29-1 | . | medium-sized
TGCAGCGTTGAAGATCACGGGACAGGGGGTGTTGGTGAGCAGTTCTTC | CSVEDHGTGGVGEQFF | TRBJ2-1 | TRBV29-1 | TRBD1 | many
TGCAGCGTCCCCGCGGGTGAGCAGTTCTTC | CSVPAGEQFF | TRBJ2-1 | TRBV29-1 | . | medium-sized
TGTGCCAGCAGTCCTTTGATGGGGGAGACCCAGTACTTC | CASSPLMGETQYF | TRBJ2-5 | TRBV6-1 | . | medium-sized
TGTGCCAGCAGCCCCAACATGGGGGATGATGGGGTCTATGGCTACACCTTC | CASSPNMGDDGVYGYTF | TRBJ1-2 | TRBV11-2 | . | many
TGCGCCAGCCGACAGACTCCCGGGGGAAACACCATATATTTT | CASRQTPGGNTIYF | TRBJ1-3 | TRBV5-1 | . | medium-sized
TGTGCCAGTAGTAGCGACAGGGACCAGATCTCCTACAATGAGCAGTTCTTC | CASSSDRDQISYNEQFF | TRBJ2-1 | TRBV19 | TRBD1 | many
TGTGCCAGCAGCTTTCAGGACAGGAACACCGGGGAGCTGTTTTTT | CASSFQDRNTGELFF | TRBJ2-2 | TRBV7-6 | . | many
TGTGCCGTAGGATTGGGAACCTACGAGCAGTACTTC | CAVGLGTYEQYF | TRBJ2-7 | TRBV12-3/TRBV12-4 | . | medium-sized
TGTGCCAGCAGCGGCCATGAGGGCTACGAGCAGTACTTC | CASSGHEGYEQYF | TRBJ2-7 | TRBV7-9 | . | large
TGTGCCAGCAGTATGGCCCCTCCCGGGCGCTACGAGCAGTACTTC | CASSMAPPGRYEQYF | TRBJ2-7 | TRBV28 | . | many
TGCGCCAGCAGCCAAGCATTAGCGGGTCCCCAAGAGACCCAGTACTTC | CASSQALAGPQETQYF | TRBJ2-5 | TRBV4-1 | TRBD2 | medium-sized
TGTGCTAGCTCCGGGACAGGGGGCGAGCAGTACTTC | CASSGTGGEQYF | TRBJ2-7 | TRBV12-5 | TRBD1 | medium-sized
TGCAGTGCTAGAGTGCTAGCGGGCCCCTACGAGCAGTACTTC | CSARVLAGPYEQYF | TRBJ2-7 | TRBV20-1 | TRBD2 | many
TGCGCCAGCAGTGCAGGGTCCTATGCGAATTCACCCCTCCACTTT | CASSAGSYANSPLHF | TRBJ1-6 | TRBV5-1 | . | medium-sized